This entry is about one T cell receptor (beta chain). The entry originates in a study of blood T cell repertoires in COVID-19. At the level of the study: Some COVID-19 samples were acute and others convalescent; all came from the United States, Italy and Spain.

V shed 4 bases and J shed 6 bases, with 9 bases lying between them. The CDR3 has 13 amino acids. The V gene's germline CDR1 is SNHLY and CDR2 FYNNEI. In the original processing: Amplification of reference gene primers provided the estimated nucleated cell counts. The assay was immunoSEQ multiplex PCR, and TCRdb's table has in-frame clones only and misses some. V and J calls and clone size follow that table, whereas D and trimming were derived from the DNA. This repertoire shows 210,000 or so clones, 83% found once; its top ten account for roughly 1.3%. The clonotype comes from a woman in her 30s with COVID-19, enrolled during active disease. Sequences were obtained from peripheral blood. V and J are TRBV2 and TRBJ2-2, with a possible D match to TRBD1 (5 bases). CDR3 region: CASSGQGPGELFF. The CDR3 DNA is TGTGCCAGCAGTGGGCAGGGTCCCGGGGAGCTGTTTTTT.